A selection of T cell receptor beta chains follows, all from one sample in a study of blood T cell repertoires in COVID-19. Some clones are missing from TCRdb's copy, which holds only in-frame ones; the method was immunoSEQ multiplex PCR. The sample consists of about 50,000 clones, roughly 90% of them appearing once. Sequencing was done on a sample of peripheral blood. The receptors were gathered from a human donor in a cohort sampled during active COVID-19. The CDR3 runs from the conserved cysteine through the conserved F or W. Each record gives: J gene, V gene, D gene, CDR3 DNA, CDR3 protein. A D gene is named only where the DNA matches it firmly.

TRBJ2-1,TRBV27,TRBD2,TGTGCCAGCGGGACTAGCGGGATTGTTGAGCAGTTCTTC,CASGTSGIVEQFF
TRBJ2-2,TRBV12-3/TRBV12-4,-,TGTGCCAGCAGTTTACAGGTCGGGGAGCTGTTTTTT,CASSLQVGELFF
TRBJ2-1,TRBV29-1,TRBD2,TGCAGCGTTGAAGACTTCCCGGGGGGTTCCTACAATGAGCAGTTCTTC,CSVEDFPGGSYNEQFF
TRBJ1-1,TRBV12-3/TRBV12-4,-,TGTGCCAGCAGCCGGCTCGGGGGGACTGAAGCTTTCTTT,CASSRLGGTEAFF
TRBJ2-3,TRBV11-2,-,TGTGCCAGCAGTCAATTACTTATCACAGATACGCAGTATTTT,CASSQLLITDTQYF
TRBJ1-1,TRBV24-1,-,TGTGCCCCGAGGACATTCACCGACACTGAAGCTTTCTTT,CAPRTFTDTEAFF
TRBJ2-1,TRBV7-3,-,TGTGCCAGCAGCCGTCCGGGAGATGAGCAGTTCTTC,CASSRPGDEQFF
TRBJ2-7,TRBV6-6,-,TGTGCCAGCAGTTACTCGAGTCTCACCTCCTACGAGCAGTACTTC,CASSYSSLTSYEQYF
TRBJ2-3,TRBV10-3,TRBD1,TGTGCCATCAGTGAGTCGGACAGGGATACGCAGTATTTT,CAISESDRDTQYF
TRBJ2-5,TRBV11-2,TRBD2,TGTGCCAGCAGCCGCTGGGGGGCGGGAGGGGAGACCCAGTACTTC,CASSRWGAGGETQYF
TRBJ2-5,TRBV30,-,TGTGCCTGGAGTGTAGGGAGGCGGGAGACCCAGTACTTC,CAWSVGRRETQYF
TRBJ2-1,TRBV5-1,-,TGCGCCAGCAGATTGAGCGGAGACTCCTACAATGAGCAGTTCTTC,CASRLSGDSYNEQFF
TRBJ2-7,TRBV6-6,-,TGTGCCAGCAGTTACTCCACTCCAACCTACGAGCAGTACTTC,CASSYSTPTYEQYF
TRBJ2-2,TRBV5-5,TRBD2,TGTGCCAGCAGCGCGGGACTAGCCACCGGGGAGCTGTTTTTT,CASSAGLATGELFF
TRBJ2-1,TRBV5-1,TRBD1,TGCGCCAGCAGCTTGGCACCCGGGACAGGGGCCTACAATGAGCAGTTCTTC,CASSLAPGTGAYNEQFF
TRBJ2-1,TRBV4-1,TRBD1,TGCGCCAGCAGCCAAGAAGGGGCGGACAGGGTCCGCTACAATGAGCAGTTCTTC,CASSQEGADRVRYNEQFF